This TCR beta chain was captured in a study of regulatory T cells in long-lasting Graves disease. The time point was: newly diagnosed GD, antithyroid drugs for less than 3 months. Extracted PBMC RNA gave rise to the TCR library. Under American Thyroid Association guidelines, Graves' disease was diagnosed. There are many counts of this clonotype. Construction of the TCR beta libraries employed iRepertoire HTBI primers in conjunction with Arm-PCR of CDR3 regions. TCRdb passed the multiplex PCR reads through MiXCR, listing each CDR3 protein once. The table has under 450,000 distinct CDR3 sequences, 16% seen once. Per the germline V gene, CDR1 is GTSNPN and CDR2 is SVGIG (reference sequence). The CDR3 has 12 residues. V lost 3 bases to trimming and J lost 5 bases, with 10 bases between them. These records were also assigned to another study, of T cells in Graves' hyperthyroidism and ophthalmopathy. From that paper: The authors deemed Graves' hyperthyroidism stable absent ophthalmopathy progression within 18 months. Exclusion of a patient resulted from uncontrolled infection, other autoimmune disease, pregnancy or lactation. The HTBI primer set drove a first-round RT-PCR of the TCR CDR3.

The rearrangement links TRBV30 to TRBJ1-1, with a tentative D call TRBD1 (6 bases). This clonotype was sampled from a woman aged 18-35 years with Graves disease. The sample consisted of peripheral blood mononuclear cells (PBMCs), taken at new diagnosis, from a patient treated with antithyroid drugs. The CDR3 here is CAWSPGQTEAFF. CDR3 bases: TGTGCCTGGAGCCCTGGACAGACTGAAGCTTTCTTT. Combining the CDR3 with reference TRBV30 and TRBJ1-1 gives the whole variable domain SQTIHQWPATLVQPVGSPLSLECTVEGTSNPNLYWYRQAAGRGLQLLFYSVGIGQISSEVPQNLSASRPQDRQFILSSKKLLLSDSGFYLCAWSPGQTEAFFGQGTRLTVV.